Sequencing of this T cell receptor (beta chain) was carried out in a study of blood T cell repertoires in COVID-19. Study information: Samples taken during acute and convalescent COVID-19 were collected in the United States, Italy and Spain. PBMCs, B-cell-depleted T cells, or T cells provided the cDNA or gDNA that made up the material.

In the original analysis: Scientists estimated how many nucleated cells there were by amplifying reference gene primers. This table comes from immunoSEQ multiplex PCR, and its TCRdb copy is limited to in-frame clones, with some not included. Clonal size and the V and J genes are those of that table, whereas D and trimming came from the DNA. The sample shows about 15,000 clones, around 73% of them seen only once. The CDR3 extends over 15 amino acids. Trimming took 4 bases from V and 3 from J; bases not matched to a gene: 9. Germline V gives CDR1 PRHDT, CDR2 FYEKMQ (reference sequence). Sequenced sample: peripheral blood. The gene calls are TRBV13 and TRBJ2-7; 7 bases align to TRBD2. The source of this sequence is a human donor in a cohort sampled during active COVID-19. CDR3 region: CASSSTGGGGYEQYF. For the CDR3, the DNA is TGTGCCAGCAGCTCGACGGGCGGGGGAGGCTACGAGCAGTACTTC.